This entry concerns a single TCR beta chain. This sample is drawn from a study of blood T cell repertoires in COVID-19. Using immunoSEQ multiplex PCR, the repertoire was profiled, and TCRdb retains in-frame clones only, with some absent. Of hundreds of thousands of clones listed, about 89% were seen once; the top ten hold about 1.2%. The sample consisted of peripheral blood. The receptor comes from a man aged 35-49 years with acute or convalescent COVID-19.

CDR3 in amino acids: CASSISGGTGELFF. The CDR3 DNA sequence: TGTGCCAGTAGTATATCGGGGGGCACCGGGGAGCTGTTTTTT. The rearrangement joins TRBV19 to TRBJ2-2; 7 nucleotides line up with TRBD2. This CDR3 contains 14 residues. The V and J ends lost 2 bases and 4 bases, in that order; junction bases with no gene match: 1. Germline CDR1 reads LNHDA; CDR2 reads SQIVND (reference sequence).